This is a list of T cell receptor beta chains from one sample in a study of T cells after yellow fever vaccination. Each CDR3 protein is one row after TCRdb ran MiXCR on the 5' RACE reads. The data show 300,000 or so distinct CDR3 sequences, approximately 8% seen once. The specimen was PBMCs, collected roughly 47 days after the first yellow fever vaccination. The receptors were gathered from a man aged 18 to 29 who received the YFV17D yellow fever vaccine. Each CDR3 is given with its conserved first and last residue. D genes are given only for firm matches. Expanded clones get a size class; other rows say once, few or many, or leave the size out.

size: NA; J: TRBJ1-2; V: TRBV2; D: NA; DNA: TGTGCCAGCGGATACAGACAGAACTATGGCTACACCTTC; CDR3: CASGYRQNYGYTF
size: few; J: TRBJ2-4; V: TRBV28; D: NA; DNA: TGTGCCAGCAGTTTTCCGGAATCACTAGCCAAAAACATTCAGTACTTC; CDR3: CASSFPESLAKNIQYF
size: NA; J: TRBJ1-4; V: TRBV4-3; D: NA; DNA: TGCGCCAGCACGCAAAACGAGGGGATTGATGAAAAACTGTTTTTT; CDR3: CASTQNEGIDEKLFF
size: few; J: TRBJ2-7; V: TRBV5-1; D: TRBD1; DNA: TGCGCCAGCAGCTATATACCGGGACAGAGCTACGAGCAGTACTTC; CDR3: CASSYIPGQSYEQYF
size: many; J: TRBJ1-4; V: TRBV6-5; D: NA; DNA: TGTGCCACCGAGTTCAGGGGACTTAATGAAAAACTGTTTTTT; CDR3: CATEFRGLNEKLFF
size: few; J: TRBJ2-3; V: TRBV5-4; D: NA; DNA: TGTGCCAGCAGCCCCCCAGGGACCACAGATACGCAGTATTTT; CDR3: CASSPPGTTDTQYF
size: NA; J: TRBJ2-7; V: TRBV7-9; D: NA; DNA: TGTGCCAGCAGTCATACAGGGCTAACCTACGAGCAGTACTTC; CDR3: CASSHTGLTYEQYF
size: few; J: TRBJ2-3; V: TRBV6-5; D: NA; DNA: TGTGCCAGCAGTTACAAGTTGGCGGGCAATACGCAGTATTTT; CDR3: CASSYKLAGNTQYF
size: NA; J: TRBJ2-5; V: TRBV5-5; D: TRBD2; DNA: TGTGCCAGCAGCTCGGGGCTGGGGGGGGGGTCAGAGACCCAGTACTTC; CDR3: CASSSGLGGGSETQYF
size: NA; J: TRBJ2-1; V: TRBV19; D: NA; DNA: TGTGCCAGTAGAGGCTCGGTAGGGGATACGAATGAGCAGTTCTTC; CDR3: CASRGSVGDTNEQFF
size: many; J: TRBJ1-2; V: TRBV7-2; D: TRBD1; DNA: TGTGCCAGCAGCCAGGGGGGGGCCTACTATGGCTACACCTTC; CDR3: CASSQGGAYYGYTF
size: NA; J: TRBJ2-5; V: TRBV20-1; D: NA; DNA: TGCAGTGCTAGACGGCCCAGAGAGGGTGGGCTCGAGACCCAGTACTTC; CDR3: CSARRPREGGLETQYF
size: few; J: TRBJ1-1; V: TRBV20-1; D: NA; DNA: TGCAGTGCTAGAGCTCCAGGGGTGAACACTGAAGCTTTCTTT; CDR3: CSARAPGVNTEAFF